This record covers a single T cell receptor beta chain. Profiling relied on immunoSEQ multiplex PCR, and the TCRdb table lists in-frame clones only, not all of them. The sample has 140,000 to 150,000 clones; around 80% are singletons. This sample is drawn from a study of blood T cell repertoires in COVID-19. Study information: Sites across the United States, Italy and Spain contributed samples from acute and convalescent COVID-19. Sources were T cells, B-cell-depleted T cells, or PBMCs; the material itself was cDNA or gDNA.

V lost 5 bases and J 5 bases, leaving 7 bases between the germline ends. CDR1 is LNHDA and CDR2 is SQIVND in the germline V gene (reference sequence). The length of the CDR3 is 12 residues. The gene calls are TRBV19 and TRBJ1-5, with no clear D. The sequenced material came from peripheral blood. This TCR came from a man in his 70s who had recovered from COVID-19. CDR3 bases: TGTGCCAGTAGTCTGCGAGATCAGCCCCAGCATTTT. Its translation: CASSLRDQPQHF.